Below, 13 T cell receptor beta chains from the same sample are listed, as sequenced in a study of blood T cell repertoires in COVID-19. Sequencing used immunoSEQ multiplex PCR; TCRdb keeps in-frame clones, though not all of them. This sample has over 200,000 clones, with nearly 90% found just once. Input material: peripheral blood. These receptor sequences come from a woman in her 30s with acute or convalescent COVID-19.

The rearrangement joins TRBV6-1 to TRBJ2-7, with TRBD2 identical over 8 bases. The V gene end was trimmed by 0 bases and the J gene end by 3 bases; junction bases not matched to a gene: 7. The CDR3 covers 16 residues. Germline CDR1 and CDR2: MNHNS and SASEGT. CDR3 sequence: CASSEALRGGSYEQYF. As DNA, the CDR3 is TGTGCCAGCAGTGAAGCGCTTCGGGGGGGTAGCTACGAGCAGTACTTC.

V and J are TRBV4-3 and TRBJ2-3, with 13 nucleotides matching TRBD2. The CDR3 consists of 18 residues. Unmatched junction bases numbered 16, after V lost 5 bases and J lost 8 bases. CDR1 is LGHNA and CDR2 is YSLEER in the germline V gene. Here the CDR3 DNA reads TGCGCCAGCAGCGAAGGGACCGCCCCAACTAGCGGGAGGGGTACGCAGTATTTT. It yields the protein CASSEGTAPTSGRGTQYF.

The V call is TRBV5-1, the J call TRBJ2-1, with 8 bases aligning to TRBD2. The CDR3 has 16 amino acids. The V gene's germline CDR1 is SGHRS and CDR2 YFSETQ. The junction had 10 bases not matched to a gene; V was cut back by 4 bases and J by 4 bases. The DNA of the CDR3 is TGCGCCAGCAGCCCGTCCGGGACTAGGGGTTACAATGAGCAGTTCTTC. As protein: CASSPSGTRGYNEQFF.

The CDR3 spells CASSLGSDRVTYGYTF. The CDR3 DNA reads TGTGCCAGCAGCTTAGGGTCCGACAGGGTAACCTATGGCTACACCTTC. The chain recombines TRBV7-2 with TRBJ1-2; 7 nucleotides agree with TRBD1. The junction had 9 bases not matched to a gene; V was cut back by 1 base and J by 4 bases. CDR1 and CDR2 from the germline V gene are SGHTA and FQGNSA. The CDR3 spans 16 residues.

The CDR3 sequence is CASSYSPWTGYEQYF. The CDR3 DNA reads TGTGCCAGCAGTTACTCACCTTGGACAGGCTACGAGCAGTACTTC. The gene calls are TRBV6-5 and TRBJ2-7; 7 bases map to TRBD1. The V segment lost 0 bases and the J segment 3 bases; nucleotides outside the gene matches: 5. Per germline, CDR1 MNHEY and CDR2 SVGAGI. CDR3 size: 15 residues.

In this sample, this clone turned up a few times. The chain recombines TRBV5-4 with TRBJ1-3, with D hard to call. Germline V gene data show CDR1 as SGHNT and CDR2 as YYREEE (reference sequence). Trimming left V 1 base short and J 3 bases short, with 11 bases between. The CDR3 contains 15 residues. The CDR3, as DNA: TGTGCCAGCAGCTTGCGGGGAACGGATGGAAACACCATATATTTT. Protein: CASSLRGTDGNTIYF.

The chain recombines TRBV4-3 with TRBJ1-1; 11 positions agree with TRBD1. The CDR3 has 15 amino acids. Germline trimming cut 1 base from V and 5 bases from J; bases unmatched to any gene: 3. Germline V gene lookup returns CDR1 LGHNA and CDR2 YSLEER. The CDR3 region has the DNA TGCGCCAGCAGCCAAGGGACAGGGGGCGGTACTGAAGCTTTCTTT. Its translation is CASSQGTGGGTEAFF.

The rearrangement uses TRBV9 and TRBJ2-6, with D tentatively TRBD2 (5 bases). CDR1 is SGDLS, CDR2 YYNGEE, per germline. The CDR3 length is 15 residues. Trimming removed 4 bases from V and 4 bases from J, with 12 bases in between. As DNA, the CDR3 is TGTGCCAGCAGCTCGGACGGGATGGGGGCCAACGTCCTGACTTTC. Protein sequence: CASSSDGMGANVLTF.

On this clone itself: This specimen includes other DNA sequences encoding the same CDR3. This chain uses TRBV19 with TRBJ2-7; 9 bases agree with TRBD2. The CDR3 has 15 residues. CDR1 is LNHDA, CDR2 SQIVND, per germline (reference sequence). J gave up 3 bases and V 1 base, and 4 bases lay outside the gene matches. The CDR3 nucleotides read TGTGCCAGTAGTATAGTTAGCGGGAGTAGCTACGAGCAGTACTTC. This gives the protein CASSIVSGSSYEQYF. The whole variable domain, filled in from reference TRBV19 and TRBJ2-7, reads DGGITQSPKYLFRKEGQNVTLSCEQNLNHDAMYWYRQDPGQGLRLIYYSQIVNDFQKGDIAEGYSVSREKKESFPLTVTSAQKNPTAFYLCASSIVSGSSYEQYFGPGTRLTVT.

The CDR3 sequence is CASSRRGFQTSGRIADTQYF. DNA for the CDR3: TGTGCCAGCAGCCGAAGGGGGTTCCAGACTAGCGGGAGGATTGCAGATACGCAGTATTTT. This chain uses TRBV9 with TRBJ2-3, with 13 bases matching TRBD2. Germline V gene data show CDR1 as SGDLS and CDR2 as YYNGEE. The V and J ends lost 4 bases and 4 bases, in that order; junction bases with no gene match: 18. The CDR3 is 20 residues long. The whole variable domain, filled in from reference TRBV9 and TRBJ2-3, reads DSGVTQTPKHLITATGQRVTLRCSPRSGDLSVYWYQQSLDQGLQFLIQYYNGEERAKGNILERFSAQQFPDLHSELNLSSLELGDSALYFCASSRRGFQTSGRIADTQYFGPGTRLTVL.

The chain links TRBV6-6 to TRBJ2-1; weak D call: TRBD1 (6 bases). The CDR3 has 15 residues. Germline V gene sequence: CDR1 MNHNY, CDR2 SVGAGI (reference sequence). V lost 6 bases to trimming and J lost 0 bases, with 12 bases between them. The CDR3 region has the DNA TGTGCCAGCAGCCCGGACAGACACTCCTACAATGAGCAGTTCTTC. As protein: CASSPDRHSYNEQFF.

V and J are TRBV25-1 and TRBJ2-1; D ambiguous. Germline CDR1 reads MGHDK; CDR2 reads SYGVNS. This CDR3 contains 11 residues. The V and J ends lost 4 bases and 6 bases respectively, with 4 bases between them. The CDR3 DNA reads TGTGCCAGCAGTGGACTCAATGAGCAGTTCTTC. Its protein is CASSGLNEQFF.

The CDR3 protein is CASSALGLAGGNAGELFF. CDR3 sequence (DNA): TGTGCCAGTAGTGCTCTTGGACTAGCGGGAGGGAATGCCGGGGAGCTGTTTTTT. The chain couples TRBV19 to TRBJ2-2; 15 bases match TRBD2. CDR1 LNHDA and CDR2 SQIVND come from the germline V gene (reference sequence). This CDR3 is 18 amino acids long. Trimming took 5 bases from V and 6 from J; bases not matched to a gene: 10.